This TCR beta chain stems from a study of blood T cell repertoires in COVID-19. Germline values: CDR1 GTSNPN, CDR2 SVGIG (reference sequence). The V end was cut by 4 bases, the J end by 2 bases, with 12 bases between. CDR3 size: 13 residues. Sequenced by immunoSEQ multiplex PCR; TCRdb stores in-frame clones only, minus some. The sample includes roughly 170,000 clones, approximately 81% of them seen just once. Seattle's cohort entered during active infection and was followed longitudinally. Sequencing was performed on peripheral blood. This sequence joins TRBV30 and TRBJ2-7, with D possibly being TRBD1 (5 bases). This receptor was identified in a woman aged 45-65 years with COVID-19, enrolled during active disease. CDR3 sequence: CAWNQGQAYEQYF. The CDR3 DNA sequence: TGTGCCTGGAACCAGGGCCAAGCCTACGAGCAGTACTTC. Using reference TRBV30 and TRBJ2-7 for the parts outside the CDR3, the full variable domain is SQTIHQWPATLVQPVGSPLSLECTVEGTSNPNLYWYRQAAGRGLQLLFYSVGIGQISSEVPQNLSASRPQDRQFILSSKKLLLSDSGFYLCAWNQGQAYEQYFGPGTRLTVT.